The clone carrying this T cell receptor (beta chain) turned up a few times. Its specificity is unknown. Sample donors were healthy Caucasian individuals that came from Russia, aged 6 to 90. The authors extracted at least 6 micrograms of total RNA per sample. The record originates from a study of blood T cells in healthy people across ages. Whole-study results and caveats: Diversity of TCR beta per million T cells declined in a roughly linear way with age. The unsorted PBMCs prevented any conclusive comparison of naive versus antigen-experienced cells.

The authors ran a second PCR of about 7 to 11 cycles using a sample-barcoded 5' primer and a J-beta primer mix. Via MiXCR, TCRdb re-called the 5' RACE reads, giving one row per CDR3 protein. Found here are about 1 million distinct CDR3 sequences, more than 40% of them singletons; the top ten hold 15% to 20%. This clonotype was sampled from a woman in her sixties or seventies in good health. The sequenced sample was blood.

DNA of the CDR3: TGTGCCAGCAGCTTAAGTAGGGCGGGAGCCCACAATGAGCAGTTCTTC. Protein product: CASSLSRAGAHNEQFF. This chain connects TRBV7-3 to TRBJ2-1, with 7 bases fitting TRBD2. With V trimmed by 1 base and J by 5 bases, 8 bases remained unmatched. The CDR3 runs to 16 residues. Germline V CDR1 and CDR2: SGHTA, FQGTGA.